The 10 T cell receptor beta chains given below trace back to one sample, sequenced in a study of cytomegalovirus exposure and HLA in healthy donors. Researchers ran the PCR with 60 Vbeta and 13 Jbeta primers. The method was immunoSEQ multiplex PCR; TCRdb's version includes in-frame clones alone and lacks a portion of them. The data hold about 120,000 clones, with roughly 68% observed a single time. The source material was PBMCs. The origin of the receptors is a man aged 25-45 years in good health and CMV-seropositive.

This clone was observed a single time. The chain combines TRBV28 with TRBJ1-2, with D possibly being TRBD1 (6 bases). V dropped 3 bases and J dropped 8 bases, with 16 bases sitting between them. The CDR3 length is 14 residues. Germline V gives CDR1 MDHEN, CDR2 SYDVKM. The CDR3 bases are TGTGCCAGCAGTTTTACGCAGGGGATGAGGGGCTACACCTTC. This codes for CASSFTQGMRGYTF.

The gene calls are TRBV12-5 and TRBJ2-2; 7 positions agree with TRBD2. J lost 6 bases, V lost 2 bases, and 15 bases had no gene match. CDR3 length: 18 residues. Germline V lookup: CDR1 LGHNT, CDR2 FRNRAP. CDR3: CASGLPQGRAVRAGELFF. CDR3 in DNA: TGTGCTAGTGGTTTGCCACAAGGGAGGGCAGTCAGAGCCGGGGAGCTGTTTTTT.

The chain couples TRBV14 to TRBJ1-2; D ambiguous. This CDR3 region has 13 residues. Trimming shortened V by 1 base and J by 7 bases, and 10 bases separated the two germline ends. From germline, CDR1 is SGHDN and CDR2 FVKESK. DNA for the CDR3: TGTGCCAGCAGCCAAGTGGCCCTCTCTGGCTACACCTTC. It yields the protein CASSQVALSGYTF.

This clone came up a few times. V gene TRBV10-3 combines with J gene TRBJ2-2; D possibly corresponds to TRBD1 (7 bases). The V gene lost 10 bases and the J gene lost 3 bases, with 18 bases spanning the gap. The CDR3 extends over 15 amino acids. Germline loops: CDR1 ENHRY, CDR2 SYGVKD. The CDR3 spells CASKGGTGDTGELFF. As DNA, the CDR3 is TGTGCCAGCAAGGGGGGAACAGGGGACACCGGGGAGCTGTTTTTT.

The V and J genes are TRBV30 and TRBJ1-2, with 7 bases fitting TRBD1. V lost 1 base, J lost 10 bases, and 12 bases stayed unmatched. The CDR3 is made up of 14 amino acids. CDR1 GTSNPN and CDR2 SVGIG come from the germline V gene (reference sequence). In DNA, the CDR3 is TGTGCCTGGAGTGCGATCCGGGACAGCCAGCTCTACACCTTC. It translates to CAWSAIRDSQLYTF. The full variable domain, its missing parts supplied by reference TRBV30 and TRBJ1-2, is SQTIHQWPATLVQPVGSPLSLECTVEGTSNPNLYWYRQAAGRGLQLLFYSVGIGQISSEVPQNLSASRPQDRQFILSSKKLLLSDSGFYLCAWSAIRDSQLYTFGSGTRLTVV.

This clone was recorded a few times. V and J are TRBV4-3 and TRBJ2-1; TRBD1 might be the D (6 bases). Germline V gene sequence: CDR1 LGHNA, CDR2 YSLEER. V lost 2 bases and J 5 bases, leaving 10 bases between the germline ends. The CDR3 consists of 14 residues. The CDR3 coding sequence is TGCGCCAGCAGCCAAAACCGGGACAACAATGAGCAGTTCTTC. This gives the protein CASSQNRDNNEQFF.

This rearrangement joins TRBV19 to TRBJ1-4; tentatively, D is TRBD1 (5 bases). The V gene's germline CDR1 is LNHDA and CDR2 SQIVND (reference sequence). The CDR3 extends over 15 amino acids. Deletions cut 4 bases from V and 5 bases from J, with 14 bases between. The CDR3 sequence: CASSKGGRGNEKLFF. In DNA, the CDR3 is TGTGCCAGTAGTAAGGGCGGGCGGGGGAATGAAAAACTGTTTTTT.

This chain joins TRBV10-2 and TRBJ2-5, with 10 nucleotides matching TRBD2. The germline gives CDR1 WSHSY, CDR2 SAAADI. V lost 6 bases, J lost 1 base, and 8 bases stayed unmatched. The CDR3 consists of 16 residues. The CDR3 bases are TGCGCCAGCAGATCCGGGACTAGCGTAGGCCAAGAGACCCAGTACTTC. The encoded protein is CASRSGTSVGQETQYF.

The V call is TRBV6-5, the J call TRBJ2-2; tentative D call: TRBD2 (5 bases). The CDR3 consists of 15 residues. Germline CDR1 and CDR2: MNHEY and SVGAGI. V dropped 5 bases and J dropped 4 bases, with 14 bases sitting between them. As DNA, the CDR3 is TGTGCCAGCAGTCGACTGGGCGGGCGCACCGGGGAGCTGTTTTTT. Translation: CASSRLGGRTGELFF.

This rearrangement joins TRBV11-3 to TRBJ2-3; TRBD1 is a possible D gene (6 bases). The V end was cut by 1 base, the J end by 9 bases, with 17 bases between. Germline CDR1 is SGHNT and CDR2 is YENEEA. The CDR3 is 15 residues long. CDR3 nucleotides: TGTGCCAGCAGCTTAGGCCTCAGGGGATTACCAACGCAGTATTTT. Translated, it gives CASSLGLRGLPTQYF.